These 22 T cell receptor beta chains were all obtained from the same sample, sequenced in a study of identical twins. One entry per CDR3 protein, called by TCRdb with MiXCR from the 5' RACE reads. Seen here are about 470,000 distinct CDR3 sequences, 20% to 25% observed once, and the top ten hold about 2.7%. The sample was also reused in another study, on T cells expressing NK-cell markers.

Material: CD4+ T cells sorted from blood. These receptors were obtained from a woman aged 18-29 years in good health.

This chain joins TRBV7-3 and TRBJ2-6, with D hard to call. The V end lost 5 bases, the J end lost 3 bases, and 8 bases lay between the germline ends. Looked up from germline, CDR1 is SGHTA and CDR2 is FQGTGA. The CDR3 length is 14 residues. The CDR3 region is CASSRGGGANVLTF. The CDR3 DNA reads as TGTGCCAGCAGCCGCGGCGGTGGGGCCAACGTCCTGACTTTC.

This clonotype has a handful of counts. The chain uses TRBV10-3 and TRBJ1-2, with TRBD1 as a possible D gene (6 bases). Trimming removed 5 bases at V and 7 bases at J, with 17 bases between. CDR1 and CDR2 (germline): ENHRY, SYGVKD. The CDR3 has 14 residues. The DNA for the CDR3 is TGTGCCATCAGTTCGACAGGAAACTCTGCTGGCTACACCTTC. The encoded protein is CAISSTGNSAGYTF.

This clonotype was found a few times. The chain has TRBV29-1 and TRBJ2-3; D gene ambiguous. The CDR3 is 12 amino acids. Trimming removed 4 bases from V and 4 bases from J, with 9 bases in between. Germline CDR1 and CDR2: SQVTM and ANQGSEA. CDR3 sequence (DNA): TGCAGCGTTGTTCGTGCTTCAGATACGCAGTATTTT. This translates into CSVVRASDTQYF.

The genes are TRBV15 and TRBJ2-3; D may be TRBD1 (6 bases). The germline V gene encodes CDR1 LNHNV and CDR2 YYDKDF (reference sequence). This CDR3 is built from 17 residues. V lost 2 bases to trimming and J lost 4 bases, with 19 bases between them. This CDR3 reads CATSRLTLQGPSDTQYF. CDR3 bases: TGTGCCACCAGCAGACTAACATTACAGGGTCCGTCAGATACGCAGTATTTT.

This clonotype was counted a few times. V gene TRBV12-3 or TRBV12-4 combines with J gene TRBJ2-1, with D perhaps matching TRBD1 (5 bases). This CDR3 is built from 14 residues. V was trimmed by 6 bases and J by 2 bases, leaving 11 bases between them. The CDR3 is CASRDSQPYNEQFF. The CDR3 DNA sequence: TGTGCCAGCAGAGACAGCCAGCCCTACAATGAGCAGTTCTTC.

The chain recombines TRBV27 with TRBJ2-7; D is ambiguous. The CDR3 is 13 amino acids. V lost 0 bases and J lost 5, with 8 bases in between. Looked up from germline, CDR1 is MNHEY and CDR2 is SMNVEV (reference sequence). The chain's CDR3 is CASSLSYGDEQYF. In DNA form, the CDR3 reads TGTGCCAGCAGTTTATCATACGGCGACGAGCAGTACTTC.

The gene calls are TRBV9 and TRBJ1-1; the match to TRBD1 covers 9 bases. V was pared by 4 bases and J by 1 base, with 2 bases of the junction left unmatched. The CDR3 loop spans 14 amino acids. Germline CDR1 reads SGDLS; CDR2 reads YYNGEE. The CDR3 nucleotides read TGTGCCAGCAGCCAGACAGGGGGGAACACTGAAGCTTTCTTT. Translated, it gives CASSQTGGNTEAFF.

This chain links TRBV29-1 with TRBJ2-3; 8 bases align to TRBD2. Per the germline V gene, CDR1 is SQVTM and CDR2 is ANQGSEA. The CDR3 sequence is 16 residues long. V dropped 8 bases and J dropped 3; count of bases not matched to a gene: 16. CDR3 coding DNA: TGCAGCCCAGACCAAGCGGGGGTCCCCAGTACAGATACGCAGTATTTT. It yields the protein CSPDQAGVPSTDTQYF.

The gene calls are TRBV6-4 and TRBJ1-1; possible D gene TRBD1, 6 bases. The CDR3 totals 15 residues. V was shortened by 6 bases and J by 0 bases, with 14 bases between the two germline ends. Germline lookup yields CDR1 MRHNA and CDR2 SNTAGT. The CDR3 DNA reads TGTGCCAGCAGCCGAGGAGGGGGGATGAACACTGAAGCTTTCTTT. This encodes CASSRGGGMNTEAFF.

The sample holds a few counts of this clonotype. The chain uses TRBV5-1 and TRBJ2-1, with unresolved D. Germline assignment: CDR1 SGHRS and CDR2 YFSETQ. The CDR3 contains 14 residues. The ends were cut back, 0 bases at V and 5 bases at J, with 9 bases in the middle. CDR3 protein: CASSLVSPNNEQFF. DNA of the CDR3: TGCGCCAGCAGCTTGGTTTCTCCTAACAATGAGCAGTTCTTC.

This clonotype was recorded a few times. The rearrangement joins TRBV5-1 to TRBJ2-1, with 9 positions matching TRBD2. This CDR3 is built from 15 residues. Germline CDR1 SGHRS, CDR2 YFSETQ. The V and J ends lost 0 bases and 8 bases, in that order; junction bases with no gene match: 6. This CDR3 is CASSLGGGGIDEQFF. The CDR3 nucleotides are TGCGCCAGCAGCTTGGGCGGGGGGGGAATCGATGAGCAGTTCTTC. The complete variable domain, with remaining parts taken from reference TRBV5-1 and TRBJ2-1, reads KAGVTQTPRYLIKTRGQQVTLSCSPISGHRSVSWYQQTPGQGLQFLFEYFSETQRNKGNFPGRFSGRQFSNSRSEMNVSTLELGDSALYLCASSLGGGGIDEQFFGPGTRLTVL.

This clonotype appeared many times. This rearrangement joins TRBV10-3 to TRBJ2-2; no definite D call. Per the germline V gene, CDR1 is ENHRY and CDR2 is SYGVKD. CDR3 length: 17 amino acids. V gave up 0 bases and J gave up 2 bases, with 13 bases separating them. The CDR3 protein is CAISESRFSQNTGELFF. In DNA, the CDR3 is TGTGCCATCAGTGAGTCGAGGTTTTCCCAAAACACCGGGGAGCTGTTTTTT.

This clonotype occurred many times. The chain combines TRBV12-3 or TRBV12-4 with TRBJ2-3; 9 nucleotides align to TRBD1. The CDR3 covers 16 residues. V shed 5 bases and J 6 bases; nucleotides not matched to a gene: 12. This CDR3 reads CASSPVSGTGKDTQYF. The CDR3 DNA is TGTGCCAGCAGTCCTGTTTCCGGGACAGGGAAGGATACGCAGTATTTT.

This clonotype was picked up a small number of times. The rearrangement joins TRBV10-1 to TRBJ1-1; D is perhaps TRBD1 (6 bases). Germline V gene sequence: CDR1 WNHNN, CDR2 SYGVQD (reference sequence). This CDR3 spans 17 amino acids. V lost 2 bases and J 1 base, leaving 17 bases between the germline ends. CDR3 loop: CASSEAGVGIGNTEAFF. CDR3 nucleotides: TGCGCCAGCAGTGAGGCAGGGGTCGGGATTGGGAACACTGAAGCTTTCTTT.

This chain links TRBV12-3 or TRBV12-4 with TRBJ2-7; 8 bases are shared with TRBD2. The CDR3 contains 15 residues. Trimming removed 2 bases from V and 3 bases from J; junction bases left unmatched: 6. The CDR3 loop reads CASSLPPGLVYEQYF. The CDR3 region has the DNA TGTGCCAGCAGTTTACCCCCGGGACTAGTCTACGAGCAGTACTTC.

The chain is built from TRBV12-3 or TRBV12-4 and TRBJ2-3, with a weak D call TRBD1 (6 bases). This CDR3 has 15 residues. Trimming took off 8 bases at V and 2 bases at J, with 17 bases between the two ends. CDR3 sequence: CASRGGTWYTDTQYF. In DNA form, the CDR3 reads TGTGCCAGCCGAGGGGGAACCTGGTACACAGATACGCAGTATTTT.

There are a few counts of this clonotype. The chain has TRBV4-2 and TRBJ1-2, with 8 positions matching TRBD1. The length of the CDR3 is 15 residues. V was clipped by 1 base and J by 5 bases; unmatched bases: 6. Looked up from germline, CDR1 is LGHNA and CDR2 is YNFKEQ. Here the CDR3 DNA reads TGTGCCAGCAGCCAAGTTCAGGGGGCGAGATATGGCTACACCTTC. Protein product: CASSQVQGARYGYTF.

The chain has TRBV10-3 and TRBJ2-6, with D unclear. V was clipped by 6 bases and J by 0 bases, with 9 bases between them. The CDR3 is 15 residues long. The V gene's germline CDR1 is ENHRY and CDR2 SYGVKD. The CDR3 is CAIRLDNSGANVLTF. The CDR3 DNA sequence: TGTGCCATCAGGCTAGACAACTCTGGGGCCAACGTCCTGACTTTC.

This clonotype was counted a few times. The chain combines TRBV6-2 or TRBV6-3 with TRBJ2-7; 7 nucleotides match TRBD1. The J segment lost 3 bases and the V segment lost 2 bases, leaving 7 bases of the junction unmatched. The CDR3 has 15 amino acids. Germline CDR1 reads MNHEY; CDR2 reads SVGEGT. The CDR3 DNA reads as TGTGCCAGCAGTTACCAACAGGGGTCTGTCTACGAGCAGTACTTC. Its protein is CASSYQQGSVYEQYF.

This clonotype was counted a few times. This chain connects TRBV19 to TRBJ2-5; 14 nucleotides align to TRBD2. The CDR3 spans 16 residues. Looked up from germline, CDR1 is LNHDA and CDR2 is SQIVND (reference sequence). Losses at the gene ends were 5 bases for V and 2 bases for J; bases not matched to a gene: 4. The CDR3 coding sequence is TGTGCCAGTAGTGTACGACTAGCGGGGGGGCAAGAGACCCAGTACTTC. As protein: CASSVRLAGGQETQYF.

A few counts support this clonotype. The rearrangement links TRBV7-2 to TRBJ1-1; D is unclear. The CDR3 is 13 amino acids. In germline, CDR1 is SGHTA, CDR2 FQGNSA. Trimming pared 1 base from V and 5 bases from J, leaving 8 bases between. The DNA for the CDR3 is TGTGCCAGCAGCTTAGTGGGTTGGACTGAAGCTTTCTTT. Amino acid sequence: CASSLVGWTEAFF.

The chain uses TRBV4-1 and TRBJ2-2, with TRBD2 identical over 10 bases. Germline V gene sequence: CDR1 MGHRA, CDR2 YSYEKL. V dropped 8 bases and J dropped 7; count of bases not matched to a gene: 10. This CDR3 contains 15 residues. The CDR3 loop is CASGQRGGQSGELFF. CDR3 coding DNA: TGCGCCAGCGGACAGCGGGGGGGCCAGAGCGGGGAGCTGTTTTTT.